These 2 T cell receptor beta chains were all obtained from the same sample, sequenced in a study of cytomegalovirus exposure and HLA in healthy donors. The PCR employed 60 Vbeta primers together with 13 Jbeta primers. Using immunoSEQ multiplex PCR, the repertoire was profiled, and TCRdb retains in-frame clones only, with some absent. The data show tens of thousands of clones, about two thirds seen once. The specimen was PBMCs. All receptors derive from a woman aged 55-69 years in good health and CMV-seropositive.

CDR3 sequence reads: CASSFRGGEGYTF. The CDR3 coding sequence is TGTGCCAGCAGTTTCCGTGGAGGGGAAGGCTACACCTTC. The rearrangement uses TRBV28 and TRBJ1-2; a weak D match, TRBD1 (5 bases). V was cut by 3 bases and J by 8 bases, with 13 bases left in between. Germline V gene lookup returns CDR1 MDHEN and CDR2 SYDVKM. This CDR3 is 13 amino acids long.

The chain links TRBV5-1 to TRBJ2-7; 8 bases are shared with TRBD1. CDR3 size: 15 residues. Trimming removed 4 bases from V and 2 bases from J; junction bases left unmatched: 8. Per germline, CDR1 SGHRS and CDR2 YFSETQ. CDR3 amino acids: CASSKGTGLTYEQYF. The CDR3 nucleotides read TGCGCCAGCAGCAAGGGGACAGGACTCACCTACGAGCAGTACTTC. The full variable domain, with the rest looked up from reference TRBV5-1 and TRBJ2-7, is KAGVTQTPRYLIKTRGQQVTLSCSPISGHRSVSWYQQTPGQGLQFLFEYFSETQRNKGNFPGRFSGRQFSNSRSEMNVSTLELGDSALYLCASSKGTGLTYEQYFGPGTRLTVT.